The text below deals with one T cell receptor (beta chain). This specimen belongs to a study of shared clonotypes between healthy human individuals. Across the whole study: Plates per donor: three CD4 naive, three CD4 memory, two CD8 naive, one CD8 memory.

Several immunoSEQ plates received, in even portions, the genomic DNA of each subset. Here immunoSEQ multiplex PCR was the method, and the copy in TCRdb shows in-frame clones only, minus some. In the table there are 2 million to 2.5 million clones, about 92% of which are singletons. The V gene's germline CDR1 is ENHRY and CDR2 SYGVKD. CDR3 length equals 16 residues. Trimming left V 2 bases short and J 0 bases short, with 11 bases between. The sequencing sample was made of naive CD4+ T cells from PBMCs. Described subset: CD45RA+ positively selected. V is TRBV10-3 and J is TRBJ1-3; D ambiguous. The source of this sequence is a man in his late teens or twenties in good health. Some clones in this sample may be carry-over from other donors' samples. Here the CDR3 reads CAISEQVVFSGNTIYF. The DNA for the CDR3 is TGTGCCATCAGTGAGCAGGTGGTATTCTCTGGAAACACCATATATTTT.